This T cell receptor beta chain emerged from a study of regulatory T cells in long-lasting Graves disease. This clonotype was detected ten times or more. iRepertoire HTBI primers and Arm-PCR of CDR3 regions built TCR beta libraries. Original processing notes: Across the samples, identification revealed 50 to 80 TRBV and about 15 TRBJ segments. Using its own MiXCR run on the multiplex PCR reads, TCRdb lists one record per CDR3 protein. The V and J calls and clone size are TCRdb's, not the authors'. The sample lists under 250,000 distinct CDR3 sequences; roughly 21% were seen once. Time point indicated: newly diagnosed GD, antithyroid drugs for less than 3 months. With RNA extracted from PBMCs as input, the TCR library was made. The patients were drawn from one endocrinology department in Xi'an, China. The CDR3 has 14 residues. The ends were cut back, 3 bases at V and 2 bases at J, with 10 bases in the middle. Germline V gene sequence: CDR1 SGHAT, CDR2 FQNNGV.

The source is a female donor with Graves disease. Sequenced material: peripheral blood mononuclear cells (PBMCs), taken at new diagnosis, from a patient treated with antithyroid drugs. The gene calls are TRBV11-2 and TRBJ2-5, with D perhaps being TRBD1 or TRBD2 (5 bases each). The DNA for the CDR3 is TGTGCCAGCAGCTTCGGGACCAGTCAAGAGACCCAGTACTTC. Translated, it gives CASSFGTSQETQYF.